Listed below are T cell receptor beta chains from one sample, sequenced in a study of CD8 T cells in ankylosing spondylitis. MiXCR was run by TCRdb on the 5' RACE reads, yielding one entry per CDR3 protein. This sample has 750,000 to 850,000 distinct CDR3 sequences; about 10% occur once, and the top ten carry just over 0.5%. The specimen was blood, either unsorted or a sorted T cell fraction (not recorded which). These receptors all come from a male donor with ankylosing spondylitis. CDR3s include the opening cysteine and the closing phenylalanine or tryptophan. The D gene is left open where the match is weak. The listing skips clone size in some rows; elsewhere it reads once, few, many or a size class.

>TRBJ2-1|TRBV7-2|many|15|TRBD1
CASSLDRGPMNEQFF
TGTGCCAGCAGCTTAGACAGGGGGCCCATGAATGAGCAGTTCTTC
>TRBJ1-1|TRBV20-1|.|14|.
CSASSPGPITEAFF
TGCAGTGCTAGTAGCCCGGGACCGATCACTGAAGCTTTCTTT
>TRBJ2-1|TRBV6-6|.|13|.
CASSWDLYNEQFF
TGTGCCAGCAGTTGGGACCTCTACAATGAGCAGTTCTTC
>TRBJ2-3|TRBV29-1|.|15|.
CSVERTVGGGDTQYF
TGCAGCGTTGAAAGGACAGTAGGAGGGGGAGATACGCAGTATTTT
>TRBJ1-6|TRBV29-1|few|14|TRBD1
CSVQEQGGNAPLHF
TGCAGCGTCCAAGAGCAGGGGGGAAACGCACCCCTCCACTTT
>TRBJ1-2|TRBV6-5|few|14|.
CASSYVVRVYGYTF
TGTGCCAGCAGTTACGTTGTCAGGGTCTATGGCTACACCTTC
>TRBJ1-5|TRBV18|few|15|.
CASSQLRDNNQPQHF
TGTGCCAGCTCACAACTCCGGGACAACAATCAGCCCCAGCATTTT
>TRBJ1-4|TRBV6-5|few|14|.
CASSYVQGTEKLFF
TGTGCCAGCAGTTACGTTCAGGGGACTGAAAAACTGTTTTTT
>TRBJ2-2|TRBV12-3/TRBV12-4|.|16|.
CASSLGVDGYTGELFF
TGTGCCAGCAGTTTAGGGGTGGACGGGTACACCGGGGAGCTGTTTTTT
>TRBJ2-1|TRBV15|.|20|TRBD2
CATSNRWRGTSGGRTNEQFF
TGTGCCACCAGCAATCGCTGGAGGGGGACTAGCGGGGGGAGGACGAATGAGCAGTTCTTC
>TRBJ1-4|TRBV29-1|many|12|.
CSVEQGSEKLFF
TGCAGCGTTGAACAGGGATCTGAAAAACTGTTTTTT
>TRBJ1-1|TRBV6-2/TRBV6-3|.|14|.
CASSYPGGNTEAFF
TGTGCCAGCAGCTACCCTGGGGGGAACACTGAAGCTTTCTTT
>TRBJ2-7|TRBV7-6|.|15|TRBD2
CASSVGTSGAYEQYF
TGTGCCAGCAGTGTAGGGACTAGCGGAGCTTACGAGCAGTACTTC